One and the same sample provided the 26 T cell receptor beta chains below, sequenced in a study of human T cells and chemical hapten exposure. Time point here: patch test 1, 2 weeks after DPC sensitization. Sample treatment: therapeutic diphenylcyclopropenone sensitization with weekly scalp DPC. TCRdb re-called the RACE reads through MiXCR, storing one row per CDR3 protein. The table has around 71,000 distinct CDR3 sequences, more than 8% seen once. Here the sequenced sample was whole blood, taken in connection with sensitization to the hapten diphenylcyclopropenone (DPC). These receptors came from a woman aged 40 to 50 with alopecia areata. Some clones in this sample may be carry-over from other donors' samples.

This clonotype has more than one count but fewer than ten. V gene TRBV7-2 combines with J gene TRBJ1-3; D is possibly TRBD1 (5 bases). With 2 bases removed from V and 2 bases from J, the gap between germline ends came to 7 bases. The germline gives CDR1 SGHTA, CDR2 FQGNSA. This CDR3 region has 14 residues. CDR3: CASSLKGAGNTIYF. The CDR3 DNA follows: TGTGCCAGCAGCTTAAAAGGGGCTGGAAACACCATATATTTT.

Many counts were recorded for this clonotype. This chain links TRBV30 with TRBJ1-2, with D uncertain. There are 16 residues in the CDR3. CDR1 and CDR2 (germline): GTSNPN, SVGIG (reference sequence). Deletions cut 3 bases from V and 2 bases from J, with 19 bases between. CDR3 coding DNA: TGTGCCTGGAGCCCTAAATTTGGGCAAGGCAACTATGGCTACACCTTC. Translating it yields CAWSPKFGQGNYGYTF.

This clonotype was detected ten times or more. The chain recombines TRBV7-9 with TRBJ1-5; unclear D gene. Trimming pared 6 bases from V and 4 bases from J, leaving 10 bases between. The CDR3 loop spans 13 amino acids. Germline values: CDR1 SEHNR, CDR2 FQNEAQ (reference sequence). The DNA for the CDR3 is TGTGCCAGCAGTTTCACTATTAATCAGCCCCAGCATTTT. Its translation: CASSFTINQPQHF.

This clonotype was recorded at least ten times. The J gene is TRBJ2-7, the V gene TRBV3-1, with D maybe TRBD1 (6 bases). In germline, CDR1 is LGHDT, CDR2 YNNKEL (reference sequence). This CDR3 is built from 15 residues. V lost 5 bases and J 4 bases, leaving 18 bases between the germline ends. CDR3 nucleotides: TGTGCCAGCAGCGGTGGTGACAGGCCCACATACGAGCAGTACTTC. Translating gives CASSGGDRPTYEQYF.

Ten or more counts support this clonotype. V gene TRBV5-1 combines with J gene TRBJ1-1; tentatively, D is TRBD1 (5 bases). CDR3 length: 13 amino acids. Trimming shortened V by 3 bases and J by 5 bases, and 11 bases separated the two germline ends. CDR1 and CDR2 from the germline V gene are SGHRS and YFSETQ. The CDR3 spells CASSSAGYTEAFF. As DNA, the CDR3 is TGCGCCAGCAGCTCCGCAGGGTATACTGAAGCTTTCTTT.

This clonotype was seen repeatedly, ten times or more. J is TRBJ1-4 and V is TRBV20-1; D is perhaps TRBD1 (6 bases). Germline V gene lookup returns CDR1 DFQATT and CDR2 SNEGSKA (reference sequence). The CDR3 length is 14 residues. V shed 5 bases and J shed 8 bases, with 18 bases lying between them. The CDR3, as DNA: TGCAGTGCTGCGGGGGGGGCGCTAGGGGAAAAACTGTTTTTT. This encodes CSAAGGALGEKLFF.

This clonotype was seen only a few times. The CDR3 region has the DNA TGTGCCAGCAGCATAGGACAGGGGGCGCGTCGCTACACCTTC. It yields the protein CASSIGQGARRYTF. The chain is built from TRBV5-6 and TRBJ1-2; TRBD1 agrees at 11 bases. There are 14 residues in the CDR3. Trimming removed 4 bases from V and 9 bases from J; junction bases left unmatched: 8. Germline loops: CDR1 SGHDT, CDR2 YYEEEE. The whole variable domain, remainder taken from reference TRBV5-6 and TRBJ1-2, is DAGVTQSPTHLIKTRGQQVTLRCSPKSGHDTVSWYQQALGQGPQFIFQYYEEEERQRGNFPDRFSGHQFPNYSSELNVNALLLGDSALYLCASSIGQGARRYTFGSGTRLTVV.

About this clonotype: This could be a read error, since a much larger clone is one nucleotide away. The gene calls are TRBV5-1 and TRBJ1-1; D may be TRBD1 (6 bases). CDR1 is SGHRS, CDR2 YFSETQ, per germline. The CDR3 has 14 amino acids. V lost 10 bases and J lost 0, with 16 bases in between. Written as DNA, the CDR3 is TGCGCCTGCCGTGTAGGGGACATGAACACTGAAGCTTTCTTT. Translating it yields CACRVGDMNTEAFF.

This clonotype was seen repeatedly, ten times or more. The chain links TRBV15 to TRBJ2-7, with D unresolved. Germline assignment: CDR1 LNHNV and CDR2 YYDKDF (reference sequence). V was trimmed by 5 bases and J by 2 bases, leaving 13 bases between them. The CDR3 is 14 amino acids. This CDR3 reads CATSAPRPAYEQYF. In DNA, the CDR3 is TGTGCCACCAGCGCTCCTCGACCCGCCTACGAGCAGTACTTC.

This clonotype was found many times. This chain uses TRBV18 with TRBJ2-3, with 7 nucleotides matching TRBD2. The germline gives CDR1 KGHSH, CDR2 LQKENI. There are 17 residues in the CDR3. V trimming: 0 bases; J trimming: 3 bases; junction bases outside the gene matches: 9. CDR3 bases: TGTGCCAGCTCACCACCGGTGGGAGGGTATCAAACAGATACGCAGTATTTT. Translation gives CASSPPVGGYQTDTQYF.

This clonotype was picked up a small number of times. The gene calls are TRBV7-2 and TRBJ2-1; 7 nucleotides align to TRBD2. The CDR3 contains 15 residues. In germline, CDR1 is SGHTA, CDR2 FQGNSA. V was clipped by 1 base and J by 6 bases; unmatched bases: 6. CDR3 bases: TGTGCCAGCAGCTTAGAACCAGTAGCGGGCAATGAGCAGTTCTTC. Translating gives CASSLEPVAGNEQFF.

The chain recombines TRBV28 with TRBJ2-7, with TRBD1 matching over 12 bases. The CDR3 runs to 18 residues. Looked up from germline, CDR1 is MDHEN and CDR2 is SYDVKM. The V segment lost 0 bases and the J segment 3 bases; nucleotides outside the gene matches: 9. The CDR3 region is CASSLWGARDRGLYEQYF. CDR3 nucleotide sequence: TGTGCCAGCAGTTTATGGGGTGCCCGGGACAGGGGGCTCTACGAGCAGTACTTC.

Notes on this clonotype: Being one base from a much bigger clone, this may be a read error. This chain connects TRBV14 to TRBJ1-2; D gene uncertain. The germline V gene has CDR1 SGHDN and CDR2 FVKESK. CDR3 length: 13 amino acids. CDR3 sequence: CSSSQDPNYGYTF. CDR3 coding DNA: TGTTCCAGCAGCCAAGATCCGAACTATGGCTACACCTTC.

This clonotype has ten or more counts. In DNA form, the CDR3 reads TGTGCCAGCACCCGACTCACGGGGGACTACGAGCAGTACTTC. Its protein is CASTRLTGDYEQYF. This chain links TRBV5-6 with TRBJ2-7, with a weak D call TRBD2 (6 bases). The CDR3 is 14 residues long. CDR1 and CDR2 (germline): SGHDT, YYEEEE. With 6 bases removed from V and 3 bases from J, the gap between germline ends came to 16 bases. Filled out from reference TRBV5-6 and TRBJ2-7, the complete variable domain reads DAGVTQSPTHLIKTRGQQVTLRCSPKSGHDTVSWYQQALGQGPQFIFQYYEEEERQRGNFPDRFSGHQFPNYSSELNVNALLLGDSALYLCASTRLTGDYEQYFGPGTRLTVT.

This clonotype was seen ten or more times. This rearrangement joins TRBV20-1 to TRBJ2-7; TRBD1 agrees at 11 bases. The ends lost 5 bases at V and 0 bases at J; junction bases unmatched: 3. The CDR3 is 14 amino acids. CDR1 is DFQATT, CDR2 SNEGSKA, per germline (reference sequence). The CDR3 loop is CSAVGQGVSYEQYF. Here the CDR3 DNA reads TGCAGTGCTGTGGGACAGGGGGTCTCCTACGAGCAGTACTTC.

This clonotype was detected ten times or more. The chain couples TRBV7-8 to TRBJ1-2; TRBD1 agrees at 12 bases. V trimming: 4 bases; J trimming: 6 bases; junction bases outside the gene matches: 12. This CDR3 contains 17 residues. Germline values: CDR1 SGHVS, CDR2 FQNEAQ. CDR3 sequence: CASSSLGNRDRGHGYTF. CDR3 sequence (DNA): TGTGCCAGCAGCTCTCTGGGCAACCGGGACAGGGGGCATGGCTACACCTTC.

This clonotype was seen a few times. The chain recombines TRBV7-9 with TRBJ2-3; TRBD2 matches 8 bases. This CDR3 comprises 13 residues. V lost 8 bases and J lost 0; bases outside the gene matches: 1. CDR1 is SEHNR, CDR2 FQNEAQ, per germline (reference sequence). The CDR3 sequence: CASGTRSTDTQYF. CDR3 nucleotide sequence: TGTGCCAGCGGGACTAGAAGCACAGATACGCAGTATTTT.

This clonotype appeared a few times. The chain recombines TRBV28 with TRBJ2-5, with D maybe TRBD2 (7 bases). The CDR3 loop spans 15 amino acids. CDR1 MDHEN and CDR2 SYDVKM come from the germline V gene. Deletions cut 3 bases from V and 6 bases from J, with 17 bases between. For the CDR3, the DNA is TGTGCCAGCAGTTTGAGGTCGGGGGGCGCGCAGACCCAGTACTTC. Translating it yields CASSLRSGGAQTQYF.

Details on this clonotype: This may stem from a read error, because a much larger clone lies one nucleotide away. The chain is built from TRBV7-8 and TRBJ1-4; D not certain. Trimming pared 3 bases from V and 10 bases from J, leaving 9 bases between. The CDR3 totals 12 residues. Germline values: CDR1 SGHVS, CDR2 FQNEAQ. CDR3 DNA sequence: TGTGCCAGCAGCTTGCGAGGCGGAAAACTGTTTTTT. Protein sequence: CASSLRGGKLFF.

In this sample, this clonotype turned up a few times. V and J are TRBV28 and TRBJ1-5; D remains ambiguous. V shed 10 bases and J shed 1 base, with 11 bases lying between them. Per germline, CDR1 MDHEN and CDR2 SYDVKM. CDR3 size: 13 residues. The CDR3 protein is CATHFGSNQPQHF. In nucleotides, the CDR3 is TGTGCCACGCATTTTGGGAGCAATCAGCCCCAGCATTTT.

The rearrangement joins TRBV6-6 to TRBJ1-6; TRBD1 is a possible D gene (5 bases). The V end lost 8 bases, the J end lost 6 bases, and 11 bases lay between the germline ends. CDR3 length: 13 residues. Germline V gene data show CDR1 as MNHNY and CDR2 as SVGAGI (reference sequence). This CDR3 reads CASGAFLNSPLHF. CDR3 bases: TGTGCCAGCGGGGCTTTTCTTAATTCACCCCTCCACTTT.

This clonotype was seen many times. The gene calls are TRBV7-6 and TRBJ2-5; the D gene could be TRBD1 or TRBD2 (5 bases each). CDR3 length: 20 amino acids. Germline CDR1 SGHVS, CDR2 FNYEAQ. V lost 1 base and J lost 0, with 24 bases in between. CDR3 residues: CASSLEVGRGKADYQETQYF. As DNA, the CDR3 is TGTGCCAGCAGCTTAGAGGTGGGACGGGGCAAGGCTGATTACCAAGAGACCCAGTACTTC.

This clonotype came up many times. The rearrangement uses TRBV19 and TRBJ2-7, with TRBD2 matching 8 bases. With 3 bases clipped from V and 6 bases from J, the junction kept 7 bases outside the gene matches. The germline CDR1 and CDR2 sequences are LNHDA and SQIVND (reference sequence). The CDR3 loop spans 14 amino acids. CDR3 nucleotide sequence: TGTGCCAGTAGTATGGAAGCGGGGGTATCCGAGCAGTACTTC. Translation gives CASSMEAGVSEQYF. The full variable domain, its missing parts supplied by reference TRBV19 and TRBJ2-7, is DGGITQSPKYLFRKEGQNVTLSCEQNLNHDAMYWYRQDPGQGLRLIYYSQIVNDFQKGDIAEGYSVSREKKESFPLTVTSAQKNPTAFYLCASSMEAGVSEQYFGPGTRLTVT.

There are many counts of this clonotype. V usage is TRBV28 and J usage is TRBJ2-3; TRBD1 matches 7 bases. Per germline, CDR1 MDHEN and CDR2 SYDVKM. Trimming took 4 bases from V and 0 from J; bases not matched to a gene: 4. This CDR3 is 15 amino acids long. The CDR3 protein is CASSSGTASTDTQYF. The CDR3 bases are TGTGCCAGCAGTTCCGGGACAGCTAGCACAGATACGCAGTATTTT.

This chain uses TRBV4-2 with TRBJ2-3; 9 nucleotides line up with TRBD2. Trimming removed 1 base from V and 5 bases from J; junction bases left unmatched: 7. Germline CDR1 and CDR2: LGHNA and YNFKEQ. The CDR3 spans 16 residues. DNA for the CDR3: TGTGCCAGCAGCCAAGCGTTGGCGGGGGGGCAAGATACGCAGTATTTT. Protein: CASSQALAGGQDTQYF.

At least ten counts were recorded for this clonotype. The chain combines TRBV7-3 with TRBJ2-2; 7 nucleotides line up with TRBD2. The germline V gene encodes CDR1 SGHTA and CDR2 FQGTGA. The J segment lost 0 bases and the V segment lost 5 bases, leaving 9 bases of the junction unmatched. This CDR3 region has 17 residues. This CDR3 reads CASSGASGPTNTGELFF. The CDR3 nucleotides read TGTGCCAGCAGCGGGGCTAGCGGCCCAACGAACACCGGGGAGCTGTTTTTT.